This TCR beta chain was observed in a study of shared clonotypes between healthy human individuals. CD8 cells classed as naive were CD45RO-negative and positively selected for CCR7, excluding terminally differentiated effector memory CD45RA+ cells. Findings and limits, study-wide: Generation probability values for non-shared clonotypes were lower than those for clonotypes shared by all four donors.

This CDR3 has 19 residues. V was clipped by 0 bases and J by 0 bases, with 15 bases between them. CDR1 is SGHVS and CDR2 is FNYEAQ in the germline V gene. The authors' processing: Quality scores were absent from the junction-only immunoSEQ sequences, so filtering differed. Assay used: immunoSEQ multiplex PCR; TCRdb lists only in-frame clones, some missing. From that table come the V and J calls and clone size; the DNA was used to work out D and trimming. The sample consists of roughly 1,800,000 clones, approximately 94% of them appearing once. Worth noting for this clone: Its antigen is undetermined.

The sample was naive CD8+ T cells sorted from blood. The chain is built from TRBV7-6 and TRBJ1-6; weak D call: TRBD1 (5 bases). This sequence was found in a man younger than 30 in good health. The CDR3 sequence is CASSLAPGLLSSYNSPLHF. CDR3 nucleotides: TGTGCCAGCAGCTTAGCGCCAGGGCTTCTGAGCTCCTATAATTCACCCCTCCACTTT.